This TCR beta chain was sequenced in a study of T-cell memory formation after mild COVID-19. The wider study: TCR clusters mostly belonged to single donors. Study-wide results and limits: Memory cells collected pre-infection included some clones that later responded, suggesting cross-reactive memory joined. Day 15 to 85 contracting clones showed balanced CD4/CD8; later expanders leaned CD4+.

Using its own MiXCR run on the 5' RACE reads, TCRdb lists one record per CDR3 protein. This sample has 110,000 or so distinct CDR3 sequences, with over 20% found just once. To note about this clonotype: The antigen is undetermined.

This CDR3 contains 16 residues. The germline CDR1 and CDR2 sequences are LNHDA and SQIVND (reference sequence). Trimming removed 1 base at V and 8 bases at J, with 18 bases between. This receptor was taken from a man between 18 and 29 years old who had mild COVID-19 (a few samples of this study predate the infection). Cell type and time point are not known. What was sequenced was PBMCs or a T cell subset sorted from them (not recorded which). This chain joins TRBV19 and TRBJ2-1; the D gene is possibly TRBD2 (6 bases). The CDR3 DNA sequence: TGTGCCAGTAGTATAGCCCACCCCCGGTCGGGGGATGAGCAGTTCTTC. Its translation is CASSIAHPRSGDEQFF.